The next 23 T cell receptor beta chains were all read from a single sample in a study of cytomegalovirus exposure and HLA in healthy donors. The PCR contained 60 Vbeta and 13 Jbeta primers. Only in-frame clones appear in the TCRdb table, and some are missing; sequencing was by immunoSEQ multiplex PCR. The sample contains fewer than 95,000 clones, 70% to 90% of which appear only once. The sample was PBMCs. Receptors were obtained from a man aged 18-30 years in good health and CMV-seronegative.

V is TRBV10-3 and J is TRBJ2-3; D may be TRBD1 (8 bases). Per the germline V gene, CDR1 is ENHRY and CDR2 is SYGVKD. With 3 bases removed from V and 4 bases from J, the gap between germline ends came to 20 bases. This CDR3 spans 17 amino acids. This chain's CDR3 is CAISDGQGLAGADTQYF. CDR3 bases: TGTGCCATCAGTGACGGACAGGGATTGGCGGGAGCAGATACGCAGTATTTT.

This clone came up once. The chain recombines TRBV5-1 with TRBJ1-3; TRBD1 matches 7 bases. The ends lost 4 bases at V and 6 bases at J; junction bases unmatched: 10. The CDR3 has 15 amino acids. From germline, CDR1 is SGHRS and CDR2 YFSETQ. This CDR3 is CASSPGTATSNTIYF. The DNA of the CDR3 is TGCGCCAGCAGCCCAGGGACAGCAACCTCAAACACCATATATTTT. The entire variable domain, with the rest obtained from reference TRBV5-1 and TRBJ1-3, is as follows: KAGVTQTPRYLIKTRGQQVTLSCSPISGHRSVSWYQQTPGQGLQFLFEYFSETQRNKGNFPGRFSGRQFSNSRSEMNVSTLELGDSALYLCASSPGTATSNTIYFGEGSWLTVV.

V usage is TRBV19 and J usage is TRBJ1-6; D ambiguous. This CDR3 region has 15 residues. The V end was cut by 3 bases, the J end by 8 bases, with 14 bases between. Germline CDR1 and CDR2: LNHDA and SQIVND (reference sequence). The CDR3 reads CASSIRAGLDSPLHF. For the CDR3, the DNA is TGTGCCAGTAGTATTCGTGCAGGCCTCGATTCACCCCTCCACTTT.

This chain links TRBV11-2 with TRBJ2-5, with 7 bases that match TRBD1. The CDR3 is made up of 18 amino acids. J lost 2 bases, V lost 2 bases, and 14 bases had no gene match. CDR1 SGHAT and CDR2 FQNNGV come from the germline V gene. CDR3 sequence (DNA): TGTGCCAGCAGCTTATTAAACCGGGACAGCAGATATCAAGAGACCCAGTACTTC. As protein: CASSLLNRDSRYQETQYF.

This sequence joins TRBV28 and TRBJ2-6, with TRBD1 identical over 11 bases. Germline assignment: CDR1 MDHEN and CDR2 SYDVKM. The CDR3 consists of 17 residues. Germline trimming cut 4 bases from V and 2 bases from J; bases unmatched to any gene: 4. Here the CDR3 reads CASSSGQGAPGANVLTF. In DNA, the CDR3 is TGTGCCAGCAGTTCCGGACAGGGGGCGCCTGGGGCCAACGTCCTGACTTTC. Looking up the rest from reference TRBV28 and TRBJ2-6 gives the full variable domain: DVKVTQSSRYLVKRTGEKVFLECVQDMDHENMFWYRQDPGLGLRLIYFSYDVKMKEKGDIPEGYSVSREKKERFSLILESASTNQTSMYLCASSSGQGAPGANVLTFGAGSRLTVL.

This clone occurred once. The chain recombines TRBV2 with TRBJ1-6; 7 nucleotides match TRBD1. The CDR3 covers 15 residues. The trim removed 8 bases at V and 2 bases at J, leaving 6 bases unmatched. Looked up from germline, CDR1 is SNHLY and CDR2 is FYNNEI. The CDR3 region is CASGGTAAYNSPLHF. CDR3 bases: TGTGCCAGCGGGGGGACAGCGGCCTATAATTCACCCCTCCACTTT.

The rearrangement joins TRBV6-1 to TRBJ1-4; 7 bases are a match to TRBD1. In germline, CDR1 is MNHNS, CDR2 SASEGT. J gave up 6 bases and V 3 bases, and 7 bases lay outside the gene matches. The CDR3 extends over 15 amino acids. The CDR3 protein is CASSEFRDSYEKLFF. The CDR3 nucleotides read TGTGCCAGCAGTGAGTTCCGGGACAGCTATGAAAAACTGTTTTTT.

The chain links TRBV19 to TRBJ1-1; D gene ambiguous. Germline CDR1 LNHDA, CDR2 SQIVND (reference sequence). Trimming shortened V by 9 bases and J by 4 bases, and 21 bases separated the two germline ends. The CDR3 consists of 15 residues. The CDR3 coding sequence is TGTGCCAGATGGACGGTTCGGCGGGCTGGCACTGAAGCTTTCTTT. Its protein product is CARWTVRRAGTEAFF.

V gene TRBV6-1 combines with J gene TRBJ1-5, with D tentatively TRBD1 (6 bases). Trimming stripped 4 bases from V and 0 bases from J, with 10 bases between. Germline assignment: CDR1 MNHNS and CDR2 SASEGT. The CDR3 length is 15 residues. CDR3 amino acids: CASSVTGDSNQPQHF. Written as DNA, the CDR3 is TGTGCCAGCAGTGTGACAGGAGATAGCAATCAGCCCCAGCATTTT.

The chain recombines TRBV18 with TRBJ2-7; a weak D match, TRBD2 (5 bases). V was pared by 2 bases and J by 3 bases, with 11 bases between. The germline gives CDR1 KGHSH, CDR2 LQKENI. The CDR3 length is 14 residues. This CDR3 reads CASSPSFGNYEQYF. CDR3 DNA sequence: TGTGCCAGCTCACCATCATTCGGGAACTACGAGCAGTACTTC.

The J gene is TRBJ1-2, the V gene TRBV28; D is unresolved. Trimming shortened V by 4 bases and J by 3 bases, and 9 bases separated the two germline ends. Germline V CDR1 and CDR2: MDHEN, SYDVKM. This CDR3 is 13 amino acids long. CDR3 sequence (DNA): TGTGCCAGCAGTTCCCCCCAGGACTATGGCTACACCTTC. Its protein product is CASSSPQDYGYTF.

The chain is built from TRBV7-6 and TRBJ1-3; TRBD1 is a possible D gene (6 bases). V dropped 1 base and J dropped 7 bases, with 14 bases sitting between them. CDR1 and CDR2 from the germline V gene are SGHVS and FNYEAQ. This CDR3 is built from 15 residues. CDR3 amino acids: CASSLEGGHSNTIYF. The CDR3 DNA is TGTGCCAGCAGCTTAGAAGGGGGTCATTCGAACACCATATATTTT.

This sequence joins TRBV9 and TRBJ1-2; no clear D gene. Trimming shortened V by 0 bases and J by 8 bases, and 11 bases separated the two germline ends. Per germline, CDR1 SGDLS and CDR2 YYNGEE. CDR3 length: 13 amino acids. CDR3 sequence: CASSVAKRGGYTF. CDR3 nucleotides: TGTGCCAGCAGCGTAGCGAAGCGGGGAGGCTACACCTTC.

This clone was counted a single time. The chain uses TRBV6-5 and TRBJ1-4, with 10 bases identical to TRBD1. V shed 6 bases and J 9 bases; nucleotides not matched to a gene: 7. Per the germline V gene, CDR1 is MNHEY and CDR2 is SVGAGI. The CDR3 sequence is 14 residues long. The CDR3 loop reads CASSLGQGSQKLFF. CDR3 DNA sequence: TGTGCCAGCAGCCTGGGACAGGGGAGTCAAAAACTGTTTTTT.

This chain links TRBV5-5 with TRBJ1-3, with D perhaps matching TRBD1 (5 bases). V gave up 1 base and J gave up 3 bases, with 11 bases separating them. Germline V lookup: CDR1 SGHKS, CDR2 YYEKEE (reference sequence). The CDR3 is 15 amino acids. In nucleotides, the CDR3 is TGTGCCAGCAGCTTGAGGGGTGACGGTGGAAACACCATATATTTT. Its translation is CASSLRGDGGNTIYF.

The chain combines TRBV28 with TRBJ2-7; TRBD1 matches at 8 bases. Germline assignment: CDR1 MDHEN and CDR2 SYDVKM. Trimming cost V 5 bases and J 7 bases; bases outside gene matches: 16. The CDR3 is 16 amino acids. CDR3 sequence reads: CASSPPPLGQGREQYF. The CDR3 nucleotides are TGTGCCAGCAGTCCGCCACCCTTAGGACAGGGTAGAGAGCAGTACTTC.

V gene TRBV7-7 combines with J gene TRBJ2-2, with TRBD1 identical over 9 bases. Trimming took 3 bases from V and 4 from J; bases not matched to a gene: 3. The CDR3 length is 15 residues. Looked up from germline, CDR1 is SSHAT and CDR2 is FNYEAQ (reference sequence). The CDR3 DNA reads TGTGCCAGCAGCTTCGGGACAGGGTTCACCGGGGAGCTGTTTTTT. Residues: CASSFGTGFTGELFF.

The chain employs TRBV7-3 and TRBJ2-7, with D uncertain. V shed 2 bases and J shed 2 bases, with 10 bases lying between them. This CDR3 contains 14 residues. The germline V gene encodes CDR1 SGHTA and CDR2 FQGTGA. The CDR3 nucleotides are TGTGCCAGCAGCTTAGTCCCGGTAGCCTACGAGCAGTACTTC. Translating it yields CASSLVPVAYEQYF.

The CDR3 region is CASKPDSLVGSPLHF. The CDR3, as DNA: TGTGCCAGCAAACCCGACAGTCTAGTCGGCTCACCCCTCCACTTT. The chain links TRBV6-5 to TRBJ1-6; TRBD1 might be the D (5 bases). Trimming took off 7 bases at V and 10 bases at J, with 20 bases between the two ends. Germline loops: CDR1 MNHEY, CDR2 SVGAGI. The CDR3 has 15 amino acids.

The CDR3 loop reads CASSEGPRGPYSNQPQHF. CDR3 DNA sequence: TGTGCCAGCAGTGAAGGGCCCAGGGGGCCTTATAGCAATCAGCCCCAGCATTTT. This sequence joins TRBV6-1 and TRBJ1-5, with 8 bases that match TRBD1. The CDR3 covers 18 residues. CDR1 is MNHNS, CDR2 SASEGT, per germline. J was trimmed by 0 bases and V by 1 base; bases with no gene match: 8.

CDR3 bases: TGCGCCAGCAGCTTATCTAGCGGGGGGGCCCCCCACAATGAGCAGTTCTTC. Translated: CASSLSSGGAPHNEQFF. The V call is TRBV5-1, the J call TRBJ2-1; 12 nucleotides match TRBD2. Germline CDR1 is SGHRS and CDR2 is YFSETQ. V gave up 2 bases and J gave up 5 bases; unmatched junction bases: 8. The CDR3 length is 17 residues.

The CDR3 nucleotides are TGTGCCAGCAGTACCCCAGACAGGGGGGGTTACGAGCAGTACTTC. Amino acid sequence: CASSTPDRGGYEQYF. This chain uses TRBV2 with TRBJ2-7, with 9 bases fitting TRBD1. The CDR3 is 15 amino acids. Trimming at V came to 5 bases and at J to 4 bases, leaving 9 bases not matched to a gene. Germline V gives CDR1 SNHLY, CDR2 FYNNEI.

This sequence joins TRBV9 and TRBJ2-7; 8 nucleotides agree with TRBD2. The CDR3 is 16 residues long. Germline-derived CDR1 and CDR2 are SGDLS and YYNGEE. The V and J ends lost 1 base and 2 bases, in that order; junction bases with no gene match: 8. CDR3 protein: CASSVTGRGAPYEQYF. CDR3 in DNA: TGTGCCAGCAGCGTAACGGGGCGGGGGGCCCCCTACGAGCAGTACTTC.